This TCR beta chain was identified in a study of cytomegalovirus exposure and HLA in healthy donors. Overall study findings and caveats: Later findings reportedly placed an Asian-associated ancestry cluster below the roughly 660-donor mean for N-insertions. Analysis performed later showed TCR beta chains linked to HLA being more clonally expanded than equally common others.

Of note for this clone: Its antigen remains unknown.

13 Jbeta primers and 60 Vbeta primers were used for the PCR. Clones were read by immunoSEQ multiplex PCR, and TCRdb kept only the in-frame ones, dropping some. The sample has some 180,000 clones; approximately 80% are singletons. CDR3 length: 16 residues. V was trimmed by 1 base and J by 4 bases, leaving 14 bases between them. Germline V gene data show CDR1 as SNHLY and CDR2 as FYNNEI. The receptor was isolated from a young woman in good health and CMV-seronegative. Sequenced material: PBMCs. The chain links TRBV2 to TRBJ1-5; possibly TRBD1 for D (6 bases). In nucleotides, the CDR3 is TGTGCCAGCAGTGAAGGGACTCGAGGGGGTAATCAGCCCCAGCATTTT. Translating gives CASSEGTRGGNQPQHF.